What follows are 21 T cell receptor beta chains derived from one specimen sequenced in a study of early T cells in non-severe SARS-CoV-2 infection. TCRdb re-called the 5' RACE reads with MiXCR, one entry per CDR3 protein. The profile shows 70,000 to 95,000 distinct CDR3 sequences, 11% to 15% of them singletons. The source material was whole blood. Receptors were obtained from an adult who was a healthcare worker with PCR-confirmed SARS-CoV-2 infection or an uninfected control (not recorded which).

This clonotype occurred many times. The chain combines TRBV15 with TRBJ1-1; the D is unclear. The V and J ends lost 0 bases and 10 bases respectively, with 9 bases between them. The CDR3 loop spans 12 amino acids. The germline gives CDR1 LNHNV, CDR2 YYDKDF (reference sequence). The CDR3 sequence: CATSRDGQSAFF. The CDR3 bases are TGTGCCACCAGCAGAGACGGGCAGTCAGCTTTCTTT.

The chain carries TRBV5-1 and TRBJ1-6, with D hard to call. The CDR3 spans 15 residues. The V end lost 4 bases, the J end lost 5 bases, and 13 bases lay between the germline ends. Looked up from germline, CDR1 is SGHRS and CDR2 is YFSETQ. CDR3 region: CASSQKGGDNSPLHF. CDR3 DNA: TGCGCCAGCAGCCAAAAAGGAGGCGATAATTCACCCCTCCACTTT.

This clonotype was found many times. The rearrangement uses TRBV5-4 and TRBJ1-2; 7 nucleotides match TRBD1. V dropped 3 bases and J dropped 3; count of bases not matched to a gene: 8. Germline CDR1 is SGHNT and CDR2 is YYREEE (reference sequence). This CDR3 is built from 15 residues. CDR3 in DNA: TGTGCCAGCAGCTCGTCGGGACAGTCGTACTATGGCTACACCTTC. Its translation: CASSSSGQSYYGYTF.

The gene calls are TRBV4-1 and TRBJ2-3, with no clear D. V lost 0 bases to trimming and J lost 2 bases, with 12 bases between them. Germline-derived CDR1 and CDR2 are MGHRA and YSYEKL. This CDR3 spans 16 amino acids. CDR3 region: CASSQDWYTNTDTQYF. For the CDR3, the DNA is TGCGCCAGCAGCCAAGATTGGTACACTAACACAGATACGCAGTATTTT.

This clonotype was observed many times. This chain's CDR3 is CASSLLLATYSTDTQYF. CDR3 DNA sequence: TGTGCCAGCAGCTTACTACTAGCGACTTATAGCACAGATACGCAGTATTTT. The chain is built from TRBV11-2 and TRBJ2-3; TRBD2 aligns across 7 bases. This CDR3 comprises 17 residues. The V and J ends lost 2 bases and 0 bases, in that order; junction bases with no gene match: 8. CDR1 SGHAT and CDR2 FQNNGV come from the germline V gene.

The chain employs TRBV7-9 and TRBJ2-5; D unresolved. CDR3 length: 11 amino acids. V gave up 5 bases and J gave up 3 bases, with 4 bases separating them. Germline V lookup: CDR1 SEHNR, CDR2 FQNEAQ (reference sequence). The CDR3 bases are TGTGCCAGCAGCATAAAAGAGACCCAGTACTTC. Encoded protein: CASSIKETQYF.

Only a few counts were recorded for this clonotype. The CDR3 region has the DNA TGTGCCAGCAGTTACGGGCCAGATGGCTACACCTTC. This sequence encodes CASSYGPDGYTF. The J gene is TRBJ1-2, the V gene TRBV6-2 or TRBV6-3; D gene unclear. CDR3 size: 12 residues. The V and J ends lost 2 bases and 6 bases respectively, with 7 bases between them. Germline values: CDR1 MNHEY, CDR2 SVGEGT.

This clonotype was counted between two and nine times. This chain uses TRBV2 with TRBJ2-3; 9 bases map to TRBD2. The CDR3 length is 12 residues. Germline V gene data show CDR1 as SNHLY and CDR2 as FYNNEI. The J segment lost 5 bases and the V segment lost 7 bases, leaving 1 base of the junction unmatched. This chain's CDR3 is CASMTSGDTQYF. CDR3 DNA: TGTGCCAGCATGACTAGCGGAGATACGCAGTATTTT.

This clonotype was picked up many times. The CDR3 reads CASTTSGGHEQFF. The CDR3 region has the DNA TGTGCCAGCACAACTAGCGGGGGTCATGAGCAGTTCTTC. V and J are TRBV7-3 and TRBJ2-1; 11 positions match TRBD2. Germline V gives CDR1 SGHTA, CDR2 FQGTGA. J was trimmed by 8 bases and V by 7 bases; bases with no gene match: 4. There are 13 residues in the CDR3. Based on the CDR3 plus reference TRBV7-3 and TRBJ2-1, the full variable domain is GAGVSQTPSNKVTEKGKYVELRCDPISGHTALYWYRQSLGQGPEFLIYFQGTGAADDSGLPNDRFFAVRPEGSVSTLKIQRTERGDSAVYLCASTTSGGHEQFFGPGTRLTVL.

This clonotype showed up just a few times. The chain joins TRBV5-1 to TRBJ1-1; 9 bases match TRBD1. The junction had 2 bases not matched to a gene; V was cut back by 4 bases and J by 1 base. The CDR3 is 14 residues long. Germline CDR1 reads SGHRS; CDR2 reads YFSETQ. In DNA form, the CDR3 reads TGCGCCAGCAGCGGGGGACAGGGGAACACTGAAGCTTTCTTT. Its protein product is CASSGGQGNTEAFF.

This clonotype showed up just a few times. The CDR3 here is CSADRGIYGYTF. CDR3 coding DNA: TGCAGCGCAGACAGGGGCATTTATGGCTACACCTTC. V is TRBV29-1 and J is TRBJ1-2; 8 bases map to TRBD1. The CDR3 is 12 residues long. After removal of 7 bases from V and 5 bases from J, the junction contained 6 bases not matched to a gene. CDR1 is SQVTM and CDR2 is ANQGSEA in the germline V gene.

This clonotype has only a few counts. The rearrangement joins TRBV29-1 to TRBJ2-3, with D uncertain. This CDR3 contains 13 residues. Trimming took off 4 bases at V and 4 bases at J, with 12 bases between the two ends. Germline-derived CDR1 and CDR2 are SQVTM and ANQGSEA. The CDR3 protein is CSVVQEYPDTQYF. The CDR3 DNA is TGCAGCGTTGTTCAGGAATATCCAGATACGCAGTATTTT.

This clonotype has more than one count but fewer than ten. The gene calls are TRBV6-2 or TRBV6-3 and TRBJ1-1; a weak D match, TRBD1 (6 bases). V gave up 2 bases and J gave up 1 base, with 8 bases separating them. This CDR3 has 14 amino acids. Looked up from germline, CDR1 is MNHEY and CDR2 is SVGEGT. The CDR3 sequence: CASSYRDTNTEAFF. The CDR3 DNA is TGTGCCAGCAGTTACAGGGACACGAACACTGAAGCTTTCTTT.

The chain couples TRBV7-2 to TRBJ1-2; TRBD1 matches 10 bases. The ends lost 3 bases at V and 0 bases at J; junction bases unmatched: 4. From germline, CDR1 is SGHTA and CDR2 FQGNSA. The CDR3 sequence is 16 residues long. CDR3 nucleotide sequence: TGTGCCAGCAGCTTGGGGACAGGGGAAGCTAACTATGGCTACACCTTC. This gives the protein CASSLGTGEANYGYTF.

The CDR3 loop is CAWSALTGFSVHTF. As DNA, the CDR3 is TGTGCCTGGAGTGCATTGACAGGGTTTTCCGTCCACACCTTC. The chain links TRBV30 to TRBJ1-2, with 7 bases lining up with TRBD1. V shed 1 base, J shed 12 bases, and the junction held 14 bases outside the gene matches. The CDR3 contains 14 residues. Per germline, CDR1 GTSNPN and CDR2 SVGIG (reference sequence).

Only a few counts were recorded for this clonotype. The V call is TRBV11-1, the J call TRBJ2-3, with D unresolved. Germline CDR1 reads SGHAT; CDR2 reads FQDESV (reference sequence). The CDR3 runs 15 residues. Trimming shortened V by 1 base and J by 1 base, and 9 bases separated the two germline ends. CDR3 sequence reads: CASSLGWRGTDTQYF. CDR3 DNA sequence: TGTGCCAGCAGCTTAGGCTGGCGAGGCACAGATACGCAGTATTTT. Variable domain in full (rest from reference TRBV11-1 and TRBJ2-3): EAEVAQSPRYKITEKSQAVAFWCDPISGHATLYWYRQILGQGPELLVQFQDESVVDDSQLPKDRFSAERLKGVDSTLKIQPAELGDSAMYLCASSLGWRGTDTQYFGPGTRLTVL.

The chain is built from TRBV7-2 and TRBJ1-3, with D possibly matching TRBD1 (5 bases). CDR1 SGHTA and CDR2 FQGNSA come from the germline V gene. This CDR3 is 15 amino acids long. V was cut by 3 bases and J by 2 bases, with 11 bases left in between. The DNA of the CDR3 is TGTGCCAGCAGCTTCAACCGGGACCCTGGAAACACCATATATTTT. Amino acids: CASSFNRDPGNTIYF.

The chain has TRBV7-7 and TRBJ2-5, with unresolved D. Trimming pared 5 bases from V and 4 bases from J, leaving 14 bases between. CDR1 and CDR2 from the germline V gene are SSHAT and FNYEAQ (reference sequence). The CDR3 runs to 14 residues. In DNA form, the CDR3 reads TGTGCCAGCAGCCCCACCCTTTCCAGAGAGACCCAGTACTTC. It specifies CASSPTLSRETQYF.

This clonotype was found a few times. The chain employs TRBV18 and TRBJ1-1; D is undetermined. Germline CDR1 is KGHSH and CDR2 is LQKENI. This CDR3 has 14 residues. Trimming took off 3 bases at V and 0 bases at J, with 8 bases between the two ends. The CDR3 spells CASSPRALNTEAFF. The CDR3 nucleotides read TGTGCCAGCTCACCGAGGGCCTTGAACACTGAAGCTTTCTTT.

This clonotype turned up a few times. V usage is TRBV7-2 and J usage is TRBJ1-2; D not certain. The CDR3 contains 15 residues. Germline assignment: CDR1 SGHTA and CDR2 FQGNSA. V lost 5 bases and J 5 bases, leaving 18 bases between the germline ends. CDR3 sequence reads: CASSRLEGLGYGYTF. In nucleotides, the CDR3 is TGTGCCAGCAGCCGTCTCGAGGGCCTAGGATATGGCTACACCTTC.

This clonotype occurred once. V is TRBV7-2 and J is TRBJ2-5, with D possibly matching TRBD1 (7 bases). The V and J ends lost 8 bases and 7 bases respectively, with 23 bases between them. Looked up from germline, CDR1 is SGHTA and CDR2 is FQGNSA. This CDR3 region has 15 residues. The CDR3 DNA follows: TGTGCCAGCCAGGGGGGCGGCCCCAACGGGCGGACCCAGTACTTC. Amino acid sequence: CASQGGGPNGRTQYF.